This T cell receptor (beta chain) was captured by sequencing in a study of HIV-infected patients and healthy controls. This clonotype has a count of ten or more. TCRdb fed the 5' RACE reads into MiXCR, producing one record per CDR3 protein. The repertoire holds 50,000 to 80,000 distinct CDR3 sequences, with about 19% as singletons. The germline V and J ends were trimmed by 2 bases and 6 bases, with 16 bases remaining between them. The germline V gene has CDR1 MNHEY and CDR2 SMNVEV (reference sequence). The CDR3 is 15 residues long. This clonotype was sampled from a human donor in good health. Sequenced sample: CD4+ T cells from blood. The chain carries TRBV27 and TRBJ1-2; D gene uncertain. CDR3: CASSLAREKGNGYTF. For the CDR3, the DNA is TGTGCCAGCAGTTTAGCAAGGGAAAAAGGAAATGGCTACACCTTC.